This TCR beta chain was sequenced for a study of shared clonotypes between healthy human individuals. In the study overall: CD4 naive and memory got three plates each, CD8 naive two, CD8 memory one. Regarding the study as a whole: The authors sampled blood alone, and tissue repertoires likely differ.

In regard to this clone: The antigen is not known. Other DNA sequences within the sample encode an identical CDR3.

From germline, CDR1 is SGHTA and CDR2 FQGNSA. Trimming removed 0 bases from V and 5 bases from J; junction bases left unmatched: 3. The CDR3 is 14 residues long. The repertoire was sequenced with immunoSEQ multiplex PCR; TCRdb's copy has only in-frame clones and lacks some. The data show about 2.3 million clones, approximately 93% seen once. J is TRBJ2-5 and V is TRBV7-2; 7 bases match TRBD1. The sequenced material came from naive CD4+ T cells from PBMCs. Indicated subset: CD45RA+ positively selected. This sequence was found in a man aged 18 to 30 in good health. Some clones in this sample may be carry-over from other donors' samples. The CDR3 sequence: CASSLAGGGETQYF. The CDR3 DNA reads TGTGCCAGCAGCTTAGCAGGGGGCGGGGAGACCCAGTACTTC.